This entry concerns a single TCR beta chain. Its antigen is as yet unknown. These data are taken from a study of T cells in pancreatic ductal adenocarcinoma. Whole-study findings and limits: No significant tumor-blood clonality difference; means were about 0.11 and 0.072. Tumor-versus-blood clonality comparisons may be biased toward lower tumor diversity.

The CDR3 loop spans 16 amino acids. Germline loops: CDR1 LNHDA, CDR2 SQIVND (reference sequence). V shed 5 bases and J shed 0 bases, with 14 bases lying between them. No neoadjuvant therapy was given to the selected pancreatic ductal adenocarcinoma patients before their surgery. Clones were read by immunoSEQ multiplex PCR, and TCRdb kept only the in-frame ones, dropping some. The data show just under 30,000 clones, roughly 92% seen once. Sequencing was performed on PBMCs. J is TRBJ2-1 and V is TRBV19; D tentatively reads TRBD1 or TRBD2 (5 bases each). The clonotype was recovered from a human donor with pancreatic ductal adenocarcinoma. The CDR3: CASSSGTSISYNEQFF. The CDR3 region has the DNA TGTGCCAGTAGTTCCGGGACCTCAATCTCCTACAATGAGCAGTTCTTC.